This record covers a single T cell receptor (beta chain). Original processing notes: Amplification of reference gene primers provided the estimated nucleated cell counts. The method was immunoSEQ multiplex PCR; TCRdb's version includes in-frame clones alone and lacks a portion of them. V, J and clone size reflect that table, while D and trimming were determined from the DNA. The data contain roughly 110,000 clones, more than 70% of them singletons. This sample was taken from a study of blood T cell repertoires in COVID-19. Overall study: Spain, Italy and the United States supplied samples that represented acute and convalescent COVID-19. T cells, B-cell-depleted T cells, or PBMCs provided the cDNA or gDNA that served as material.

The V gene's germline CDR1 is MRHNA and CDR2 SNTAGT. Deletions cut 3 bases from V and 5 bases from J, with 13 bases between. This CDR3 is 15 amino acids long. This sequence joins TRBV6-4 and TRBJ2-2, with a weak D call TRBD2 (6 bases). The TCR was taken from a human donor in a cohort sampled during active COVID-19. Sequencing was carried out using peripheral blood. The CDR3 loop reads CASSEEEGRTGELFF. The CDR3 DNA is TGTGCCAGCAGTGAAGAGGAGGGGCGGACCGGGGAGCTGTTTTTT.